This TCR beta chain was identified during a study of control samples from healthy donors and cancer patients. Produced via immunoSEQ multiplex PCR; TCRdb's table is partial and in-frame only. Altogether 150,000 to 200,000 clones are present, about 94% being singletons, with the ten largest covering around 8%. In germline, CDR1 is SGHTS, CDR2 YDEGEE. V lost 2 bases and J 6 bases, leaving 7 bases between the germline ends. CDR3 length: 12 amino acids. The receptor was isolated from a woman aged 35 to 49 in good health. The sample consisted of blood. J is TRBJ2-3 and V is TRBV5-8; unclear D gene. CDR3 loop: CASSFMGDTQYF. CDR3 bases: TGTGCCAGCAGCTTTATGGGCGATACGCAGTATTTT.